One and the same sample provided the 25 T cell receptor beta chains below, sequenced in a study of identifying expanded T cells in peripheral blood. TCRdb keeps only in-frame clones here, not all; method: immunoSEQ multiplex PCR. Among over 100,000 clones listed, around 88% were seen once. Material: blood. The receptors stem from a person aged 18 to 75 in good health.

This chain links TRBV5-1 with TRBJ2-5; 9 bases map to TRBD2. The CDR3 covers 16 residues. V dropped 0 bases and J dropped 2; count of bases not matched to a gene: 5. The germline CDR1 and CDR2 sequences are SGHRS and YFSETQ. The CDR3 spells CASSLEPSGAQETQYF. CDR3 nucleotide sequence: TGCGCCAGCAGCTTGGAGCCTAGCGGGGCTCAAGAGACCCAGTACTTC.

This chain links TRBV6-1 with TRBJ2-5, with D unresolved. This CDR3 spans 13 amino acids. Looked up from germline, CDR1 is MNHNS and CDR2 is SASEGT. The germline V and J ends were trimmed by 6 bases and 4 bases, with 12 bases remaining between them. The chain's CDR3 is CASRDPVPETQYF. CDR3 DNA sequence: TGTGCCAGCAGAGACCCGGTTCCAGAGACCCAGTACTTC.

The chain uses TRBV7-9 and TRBJ2-3; D unresolved. V gave up 5 bases and J gave up 5 bases, with 8 bases separating them. Germline V gene sequence: CDR1 SEHNR, CDR2 FQNEAQ (reference sequence). This CDR3 region has 12 residues. The CDR3 region has the DNA TGTGCCAGCAGCCCCCGGGTAGATACGCAGTATTTT. Protein product: CASSPRVDTQYF.

There are a few counts of this clone. J is TRBJ1-2 and V is TRBV10-3, with TRBD1 identical over 11 bases. This CDR3 has 16 residues. V was clipped by 6 bases and J by 0 bases; unmatched bases: 6. CDR1 and CDR2 from the germline V gene are ENHRY and SYGVKD. The CDR3 is CAISEGQGVANYGYTF. The CDR3 DNA reads TGTGCCATCAGCGAGGGACAGGGGGTAGCTAACTATGGCTACACCTTC.

The V and J genes are TRBV5-1 and TRBJ2-1; no definite D call. Trimming took 0 bases from V and 8 from J, leaving 15 bases between them. There are 15 residues in the CDR3. Germline V lookup: CDR1 SGHRS, CDR2 YFSETQ. The CDR3 region is CASSLASGPGDEQFF. The CDR3 coding sequence is TGCGCCAGCAGCTTGGCGTCGGGTCCCGGCGATGAGCAGTTCTTC.

The table lists this clone with a count of one. The rearrangement uses TRBV18 and TRBJ2-3; 8 nucleotides agree with TRBD2. CDR1 KGHSH and CDR2 LQKENI come from the germline V gene. V gave up 0 bases and J gave up 8 bases; unmatched junction bases: 7. The CDR3 runs 15 residues. CDR3 bases: TGTGCCAGCTCACCACCGTCGCGGGGGGTGAGTACGCAGTATTTT. It yields the protein CASSPPSRGVSTQYF.

The chain recombines TRBV2 with TRBJ1-4; D might be TRBD1 (5 bases). The CDR3 runs to 13 residues. CDR1 and CDR2 from the germline V gene are SNHLY and FYNNEI. Trimming cost V 7 bases and J 8 bases, with 14 bases left between them. This chain's CDR3 is CASMRGKGEKLFF. The CDR3 nucleotides are TGTGCCAGCATGAGGGGAAAAGGAGAAAAACTGTTTTTT.

The chain carries TRBV5-6 and TRBJ1-1, with D possibly being TRBD1 (6 bases). V gave up 3 bases and J gave up 0 bases, with 18 bases separating them. The CDR3 has 17 amino acids. The germline V gene has CDR1 SGHDT and CDR2 YYEEEE. The CDR3 region has the DNA TGTGCCAGCAGCTCGCTGTGGGACATTTCCATGAACACTGAAGCTTTCTTT. This translates into CASSSLWDISMNTEAFF.

The chain joins TRBV7-9 to TRBJ1-1; D is undetermined. Trimming pared 2 bases from V and 12 bases from J, leaving 13 bases between. This CDR3 region has 12 residues. In germline, CDR1 is SEHNR, CDR2 FQNEAQ (reference sequence). CDR3: CASSLSGEKSFF. CDR3 DNA: TGTGCCAGCAGCTTAAGTGGCGAGAAGTCTTTCTTT.

A word on this clone: This CDR3 is also generated by other DNA sequences in the sample. The chain is built from TRBV19 and TRBJ1-1; 10 bases are shared with TRBD1. From germline, CDR1 is LNHDA and CDR2 SQIVND (reference sequence). The V and J ends lost 5 bases and 4 bases, in that order; junction bases with no gene match: 4. The CDR3 spans 14 residues. CDR3 region: CASSSRDRGTEAFF. In DNA form, the CDR3 reads TGTGCCAGTAGTTCCCGGGACAGGGGCACTGAAGCTTTCTTT.

This rearrangement joins TRBV15 to TRBJ2-5; no definite D call. V lost 0 bases to trimming and J lost 5 bases, with 7 bases between them. The CDR3 length is 13 residues. Germline lookup yields CDR1 LNHNV and CDR2 YYDKDF (reference sequence). DNA for the CDR3: TGTGCCACCAGCAGAGATATTGGCGAGACCCAGTACTTC. Amino acids: CATSRDIGETQYF.

The V gene is TRBV9, the J gene TRBJ2-1, with 11 positions matching TRBD2. Germline V gene lookup returns CDR1 SGDLS and CDR2 YYNGEE. The V segment lost 1 base and the J segment 4 bases; nucleotides outside the gene matches: 19. The CDR3 consists of 21 residues. CDR3 coding DNA: TGTGCCAGCAGCGTAAGAGGGGCTAGCGGGGGGTTAATACCGGGATACAATGAGCAGTTCTTC. Translation gives CASSVRGASGGLIPGYNEQFF.

In DNA form, the CDR3 reads TGTGCCAGTAGTATCCAGGGGGGATCCTACGAGCAGTACTTC. Translating gives CASSIQGGSYEQYF. V usage is TRBV19 and J usage is TRBJ2-7; D may be TRBD1 (7 bases). This CDR3 is 14 amino acids long. The ends were cut back, 3 bases at V and 1 base at J, with 10 bases in the middle. Germline CDR1 reads LNHDA; CDR2 reads SQIVND (reference sequence).

The chain has TRBV25-1 and TRBJ2-7; D is possibly TRBD1 (6 bases). Trimming stripped 6 bases from V and 0 bases from J, with 9 bases between. The CDR3 loop spans 13 amino acids. Germline CDR1 reads MGHDK; CDR2 reads SYGVNS. DNA for the CDR3: TGTGCCAGCAGGGGCAGGGGCTCCTACGAGCAGTACTTC. Protein product: CASRGRGSYEQYF.

This clone has more than one count but fewer than ten. The V and J genes are TRBV2 and TRBJ1-5; weak D call: TRBD1 (5 bases). Trimming removed 4 bases from V and 4 bases from J, with 8 bases in between. Germline V gene data show CDR1 as SNHLY and CDR2 as FYNNEI. The CDR3 consists of 13 residues. This chain's CDR3 is CASSVGENQPQHF. The CDR3 DNA sequence: TGTGCCAGCAGTGTAGGGGAGAATCAGCCCCAGCATTTT.

The rearrangement links TRBV27 to TRBJ2-7; 7 nucleotides align to TRBD1. The CDR3 consists of 14 residues. J lost 4 bases, V lost 2 bases, and 5 bases had no gene match. The germline V gene has CDR1 MNHEY and CDR2 SMNVEV (reference sequence). This chain's CDR3 is CASSLDRDTYEQYF. DNA for the CDR3: TGTGCCAGCAGTTTAGACAGGGACACTTACGAGCAGTACTTC.

The V gene is TRBV6-1, the J gene TRBJ2-1; 16 bases are a match to TRBD2. Germline CDR1 and CDR2: MNHNS and SASEGT. The CDR3 covers 14 residues. V lost 6 bases and J lost 12; bases outside the gene matches: 5. CDR3 nucleotide sequence: TGTGCCAGCAGGGGACTAGCGGGAGGGGTGGGGCAGTTCTTC. Translation: CASRGLAGGVGQFF.

V and J are TRBV7-8 and TRBJ2-7, with D perhaps TRBD1 (5 bases). CDR1 is SGHVS and CDR2 is FQNEAQ in the germline V gene. CDR3 length: 14 amino acids. Deletions cut 1 base from V and 5 bases from J, with 12 bases between. The CDR3 nucleotides read TGTGCCAGCAGCTTAGTGGCCAGGGTCCACGAGCAGTACTTC. Its translation is CASSLVARVHEQYF.

The chain carries TRBV5-1 and TRBJ1-4; a weak D match, TRBD1 (5 bases). Germline CDR1 and CDR2: SGHRS and YFSETQ. The CDR3 totals 13 residues. V was trimmed by 2 bases and J by 6 bases, leaving 8 bases between them. CDR3 DNA: TGCGCCAGCAGCTTTGGGGGGGATGAAAAACTGTTTTTT. Protein: CASSFGGDEKLFF.

This rearrangement joins TRBV5-1 to TRBJ2-2; 10 bases fit TRBD1. Germline V gene sequence: CDR1 SGHRS, CDR2 YFSETQ. After removal of 4 bases from V and 4 bases from J, the junction contained 7 bases not matched to a gene. The CDR3 is made up of 16 amino acids. The CDR3 coding sequence is TGCGCCAGCAGCCCCGGGACAGGGGAAGGCACCGGGGAGCTGTTTTTT. This codes for CASSPGTGEGTGELFF.

The chain employs TRBV6-1 and TRBJ1-2; 8 nucleotides align to TRBD1. The CDR3 totals 15 residues. After removal of 0 bases from V and 4 bases from J, the junction contained 4 bases not matched to a gene. Germline lookup yields CDR1 MNHNS and CDR2 SASEGT. As DNA, the CDR3 is TGTGCCAGCAGTGAAGCGGCTACAGGGGGCTATGGCTACACCTTC. This gives the protein CASSEAATGGYGYTF.

This chain links TRBV18 with TRBJ1-5, with 9 bases aligning to TRBD1. The V segment lost 5 bases and the J segment 6 bases; nucleotides outside the gene matches: 8. Germline V gene data show CDR1 as KGHSH and CDR2 as LQKENI. CDR3 length: 15 amino acids. The CDR3 nucleotides read TGTGCCAGCTCATCCGGGACAGGGTTCGGTCAGCCCCAGCATTTT. The encoded protein is CASSSGTGFGQPQHF.

This clone has more than one count but fewer than ten. The chain uses TRBV9 and TRBJ1-4, with TRBD1 matching 7 bases. J was trimmed by 0 bases and V by 3 bases; bases with no gene match: 5. The CDR3 totals 16 residues. The germline gives CDR1 SGDLS, CDR2 YYNGEE. This chain's CDR3 is CASSGTTGATNEKLFF. CDR3 in DNA: TGTGCCAGCAGCGGTACAACAGGGGCAACTAATGAAAAACTGTTTTTT. The complete variable domain, with remaining parts taken from reference TRBV9 and TRBJ1-4, reads DSGVTQTPKHLITATGQRVTLRCSPRSGDLSVYWYQQSLDQGLQFLIQYYNGEERAKGNILERFSAQQFPDLHSELNLSSLELGDSALYFCASSGTTGATNEKLFFGSGTQLSVL.

This chain uses TRBV7-6 with TRBJ1-5; perhaps TRBD1 as D (5 bases). Deletions cut 0 bases from V and 4 bases from J, with 10 bases between. Germline CDR1 and CDR2: SGHVS and FNYEAQ. The CDR3 is made up of 15 amino acids. CDR3 residues: CASSLAGEANQPQHF. In DNA form, the CDR3 reads TGTGCCAGCAGCTTAGCAGGGGAGGCAAATCAGCCCCAGCATTTT.

This clone was observed a few times. The chain is built from TRBV29-1 and TRBJ2-5; the D gene is possibly TRBD2 (5 bases). Trimming removed 6 bases from V and 6 bases from J, with 20 bases in between. The germline V gene encodes CDR1 SQVTM and CDR2 ANQGSEA. CDR3 length equals 14 residues. The CDR3: CSVMKGGGGQTQYF. In nucleotides, the CDR3 is TGCAGCGTCATGAAGGGTGGTGGCGGGCAGACCCAGTACTTC. The full variable domain, rest sourced from reference TRBV29-1 and TRBJ2-5, is SAVISQKPSRDICQRGTSLTIQCQVDSQVTMMFWYRQQPGQSLTLIATANQGSEATYESGFVIDKFPISRPNLTFSTLTVSNMSPEDSSIYLCSVMKGGGGQTQYFGPGTRLLVL.